A single sample gave rise to the 8 T cell receptor beta chains below, sequenced in a study of blood T cell repertoires in COVID-19. Method: immunoSEQ multiplex PCR; TCRdb's copy keeps in-frame clones and lacks some. The sample has roughly 230,000 clones, around 85% seen once. The sample taken for sequencing was peripheral blood. The receptors were gathered from a man aged 50-60 years with COVID-19, enrolled during active disease.

The chain employs TRBV24-1 and TRBJ1-5, with a possible D match to TRBD1 (5 bases). Germline values: CDR1 KGHDR, CDR2 SFDVKD. Trimming shortened V by 7 bases and J by 0 bases, and 9 bases separated the two germline ends. CDR3 length: 14 residues. The CDR3 DNA sequence: TGTGCCACCAGCACCAGGGCTAGCAATCAGCCCCAGCATTTT. This encodes CATSTRASNQPQHF.

V and J are TRBV6-5 and TRBJ2-3; the D gene is possibly TRBD2 (5 bases). Germline CDR1 MNHEY, CDR2 SVGAGI. This CDR3 is 15 amino acids long. V was trimmed by 4 bases and J by 0 bases, leaving 11 bases between them. This CDR3 reads CASSFRGWSTDTQYF. The CDR3 bases are TGTGCCAGCAGTTTTCGGGGATGGAGCACAGATACGCAGTATTTT.

The chain is built from TRBV4-1 and TRBJ2-5; 8 nucleotides agree with TRBD2. J lost 6 bases, V lost 0 bases, and 6 bases had no gene match. Germline CDR1 is MGHRA and CDR2 is YSYEKL. The CDR3 is 15 amino acids. DNA for the CDR3: TGCGCCAGCAGCCAAGATGGAAGCGGGGGCCAGACCCAGTACTTC. It codes for CASSQDGSGGQTQYF.

The gene calls are TRBV3-1 (or the pseudogene TRBV3-2) and TRBJ1-5; TRBD1 matches 11 bases. The length of the CDR3 is 16 residues. CDR1 LGHDT and CDR2 YNNKEL come from the germline V gene (reference sequence). V gave up 7 bases and J gave up 9 bases; unmatched junction bases: 14. In DNA form, the CDR3 reads TGTGCCAGCACCGTCTTGGGACAGGGGGGTCCGTGGCCCCAGCATTTT. It codes for CASTVLGQGGPWPQHF.

V gene TRBV7-3 combines with J gene TRBJ1-1; 7 bases are a match to TRBD1. Germline V CDR1 and CDR2: SGHTA, FQGTGA. CDR3 length equals 12 residues. The J segment lost 11 bases and the V segment lost 5 bases, leaving 8 bases of the junction unmatched. This CDR3 is CASSGPGTAAFF. CDR3 nucleotide sequence: TGTGCCAGCAGCGGACCCGGGACAGCGGCTTTCTTT.

The chain recombines TRBV7-9 with TRBJ2-5, with D unclear. The germline V gene encodes CDR1 SEHNR and CDR2 FQNEAQ (reference sequence). The length of the CDR3 is 16 residues. Between the trimmed V and J ends, which lost 5 bases and 4 bases, there was a span of 20 bases. The CDR3 sequence is CASSPHRSAYGETQYF. CDR3 in DNA: TGTGCCAGCAGCCCCCATAGAAGCGCTTATGGAGAGACCCAGTACTTC.

This CDR3 is CASSPAELRGEYGYTF. The CDR3 nucleotides read TGCGCCAGCAGCCCCGCGGAACTCCGGGGGGAGTATGGCTACACCTTC. V and J are TRBV4-3 and TRBJ1-2; weak D call: TRBD1 (5 bases). V was shortened by 4 bases and J by 5 bases, with 20 bases between the two germline ends. Germline V gene sequence: CDR1 LGHNA, CDR2 YSLEER. The CDR3 consists of 16 residues.

This chain links TRBV18 with TRBJ1-4; TRBD1 is a possible D gene (6 bases). The CDR3 loop spans 14 amino acids. V was trimmed by 6 bases and J by 8 bases, leaving 16 bases between them. CDR1 KGHSH and CDR2 LQKENI come from the germline V gene. The CDR3 loop reads CASSRDTAGEKLFF. The CDR3 DNA follows: TGTGCCAGCTCGAGGGACACCGCTGGAGAAAAACTGTTTTTT.